This T cell receptor (beta chain) came from a study of shared clonotypes between healthy human individuals. Study summary: Researchers drew samples from a couple of women and a few men aged 18 to 49. Overall study results and limits: Clonotype sharing across several donors was observed for about 4.8% of naive CD4 clonotypes. An effect of sequencing depth on clonotype sharing among donors was expected.

About this clone itself: What it binds is not known.

In the original processing: Owing to the provision of junction-only sequences devoid of quality scores by immunoSEQ, filtering differed. Measured with immunoSEQ multiplex PCR; TCRdb has only the in-frame clones, and not every one. V, J and clone size are taken as reported in that table, and D and trimming were inferred from the DNA itself. The profile shows 2 million to 2.5 million clones, 95% of them singletons. J lost 3 bases, V lost 3 bases, and 7 bases had no gene match. Per germline, CDR1 MNHNS and CDR2 SASEGT. The CDR3 is 15 residues long. The rearrangement joins TRBV6-1 to TRBJ1-2; 7 bases are a match to TRBD1. Material for sequencing was naive CD4+ T cells sorted from blood. The subset was: CD45RA+ positively selected. This clonotype originated in a man aged 18-30 years in good health. CDR3 loop: CASSDRQGNDYGYTF. CDR3 sequence (DNA): TGTGCCAGCAGTGACCGACAGGGAAACGACTATGGCTACACCTTC.